This T cell receptor beta chain comes out of a study of Ad26.COV2.S vaccination and SARS-CoV-2 variants. Whole-study results and caveats: Reported post-vaccination CD8+ and CD4+ T cell responses to spike showed substantial breadth. Placebo and vaccine recipients had non-spike TCR breadth that was similar. People given the vaccine had a wider spike-specific TCR breadth than placebo recipients did.

About this clone itself: The antigen is unknown.

CDR3 size: 13 residues. Trimming removed 4 bases from V and 7 bases from J, with 11 bases in between. Germline V gives CDR1 MNHNY, CDR2 SVGAGI (reference sequence). Produced via immunoSEQ multiplex PCR; TCRdb's table is partial and in-frame only. The sample lists 410,000 or so clones; roughly 90% were seen once. Sample treatment: around 19 received Ad26.COV2.S at low or high dose, single or two shots; 5 received placebo; per-sample allocation not given. Sampling was done on day 63 after the first vaccine or placebo injection. The sample consisted of peripheral blood, taken in a trial of Ad26.COV2.S vaccine versus placebo. This receptor was taken from a person between 18 and 60 years old who received the Ad26.COV2.S COVID-19 vaccine or a placebo. The chain combines TRBV6-6 with TRBJ2-1, with D possibly being TRBD1 (6 bases). CDR3 region: CASSFTGSNEQFF. As DNA, the CDR3 is TGTGCCAGCAGTTTTACAGGGTCGAATGAGCAGTTCTTC.